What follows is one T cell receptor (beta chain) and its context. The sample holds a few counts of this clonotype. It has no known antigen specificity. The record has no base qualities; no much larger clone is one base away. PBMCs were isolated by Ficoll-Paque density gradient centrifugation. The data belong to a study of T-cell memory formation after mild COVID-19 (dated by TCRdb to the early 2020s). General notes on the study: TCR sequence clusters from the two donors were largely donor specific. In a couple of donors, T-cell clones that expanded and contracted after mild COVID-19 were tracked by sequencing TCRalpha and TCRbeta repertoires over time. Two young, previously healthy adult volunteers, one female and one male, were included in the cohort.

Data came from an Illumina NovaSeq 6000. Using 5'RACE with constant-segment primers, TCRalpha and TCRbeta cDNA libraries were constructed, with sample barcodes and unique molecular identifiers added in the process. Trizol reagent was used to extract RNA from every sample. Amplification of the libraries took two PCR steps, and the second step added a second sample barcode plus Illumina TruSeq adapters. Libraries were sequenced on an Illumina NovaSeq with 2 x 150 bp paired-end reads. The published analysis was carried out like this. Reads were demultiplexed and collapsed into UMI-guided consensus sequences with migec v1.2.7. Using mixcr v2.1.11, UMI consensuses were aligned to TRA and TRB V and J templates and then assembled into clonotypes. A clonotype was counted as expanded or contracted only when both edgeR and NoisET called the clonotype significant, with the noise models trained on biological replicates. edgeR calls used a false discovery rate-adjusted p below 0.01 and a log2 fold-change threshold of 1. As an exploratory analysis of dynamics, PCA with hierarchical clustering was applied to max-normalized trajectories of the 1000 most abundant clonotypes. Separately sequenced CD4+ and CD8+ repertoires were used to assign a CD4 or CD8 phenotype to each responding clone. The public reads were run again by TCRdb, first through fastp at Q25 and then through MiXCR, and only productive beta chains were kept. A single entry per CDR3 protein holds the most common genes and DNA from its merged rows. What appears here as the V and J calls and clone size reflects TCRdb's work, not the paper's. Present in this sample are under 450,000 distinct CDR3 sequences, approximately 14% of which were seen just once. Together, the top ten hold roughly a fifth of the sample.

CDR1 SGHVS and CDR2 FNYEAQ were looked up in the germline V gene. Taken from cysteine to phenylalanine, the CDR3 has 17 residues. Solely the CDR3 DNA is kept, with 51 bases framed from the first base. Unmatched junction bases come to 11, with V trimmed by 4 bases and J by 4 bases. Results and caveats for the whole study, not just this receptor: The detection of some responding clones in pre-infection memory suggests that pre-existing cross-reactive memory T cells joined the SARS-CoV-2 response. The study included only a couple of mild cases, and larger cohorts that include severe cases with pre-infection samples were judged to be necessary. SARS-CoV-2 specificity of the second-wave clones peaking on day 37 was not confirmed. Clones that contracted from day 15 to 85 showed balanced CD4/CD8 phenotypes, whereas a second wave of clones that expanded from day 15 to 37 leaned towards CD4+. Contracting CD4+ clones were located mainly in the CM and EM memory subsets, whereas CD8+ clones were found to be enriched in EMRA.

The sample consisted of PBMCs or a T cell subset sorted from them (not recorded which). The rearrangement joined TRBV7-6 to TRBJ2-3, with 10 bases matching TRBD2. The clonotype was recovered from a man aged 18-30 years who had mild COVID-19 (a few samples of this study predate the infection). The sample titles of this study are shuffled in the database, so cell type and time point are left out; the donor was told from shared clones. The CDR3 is CASSSLAGETRADTQYF. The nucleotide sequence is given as TGTGCCAGCAGCTCTCTAGCGGGGGAAACCAGGGCAGATACGCAGTATTTT. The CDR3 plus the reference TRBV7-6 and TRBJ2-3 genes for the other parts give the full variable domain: GAGVSQSPRYKVTKRGQDVALRCDPISGHVSLYWYRQALGQGPEFLTYFNYEAQQDKSGLPNDRFSAERPEGSISTLTIQRTEQRDSAMYRCASSSLAGETRADTQYFGPGTRLTVL.